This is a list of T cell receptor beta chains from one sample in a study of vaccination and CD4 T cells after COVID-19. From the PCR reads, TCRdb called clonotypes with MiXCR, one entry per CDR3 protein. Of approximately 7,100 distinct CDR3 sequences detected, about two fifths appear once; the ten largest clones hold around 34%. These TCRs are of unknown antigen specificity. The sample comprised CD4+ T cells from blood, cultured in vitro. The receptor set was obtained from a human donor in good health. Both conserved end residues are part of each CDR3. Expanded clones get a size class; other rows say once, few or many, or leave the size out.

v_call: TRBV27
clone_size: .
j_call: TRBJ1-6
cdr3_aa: CASSETGNSPLHF

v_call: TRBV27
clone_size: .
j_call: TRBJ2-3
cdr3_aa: CASSSGTSGANSRGYF

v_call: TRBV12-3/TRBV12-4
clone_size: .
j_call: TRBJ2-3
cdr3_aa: CASTLTGGRDTQYF

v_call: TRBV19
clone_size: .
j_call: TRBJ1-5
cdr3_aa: CASSMRRSDRVKNQPQHF

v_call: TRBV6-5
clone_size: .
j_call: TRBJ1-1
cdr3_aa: CASSSGGGNTEAFF

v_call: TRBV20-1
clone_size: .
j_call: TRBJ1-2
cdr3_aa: CSASDGGLRGYGYTF

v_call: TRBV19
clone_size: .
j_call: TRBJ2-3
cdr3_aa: CASSPEVAFTDTQYF

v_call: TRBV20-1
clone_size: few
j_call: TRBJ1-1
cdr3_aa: CSARAPGRLNTEAFF

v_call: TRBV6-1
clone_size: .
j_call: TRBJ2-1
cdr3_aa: CASNINLGLAGWDEQFF

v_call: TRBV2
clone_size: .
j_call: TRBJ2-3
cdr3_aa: CASSEHEAVRTDTQYF

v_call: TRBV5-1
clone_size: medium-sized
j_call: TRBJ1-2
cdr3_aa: CASSLGGNFNYTF

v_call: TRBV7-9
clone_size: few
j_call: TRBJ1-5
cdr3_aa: CASSLEAQPQHF

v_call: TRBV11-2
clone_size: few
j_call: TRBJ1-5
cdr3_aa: CASSKLGTGNNQPQHF

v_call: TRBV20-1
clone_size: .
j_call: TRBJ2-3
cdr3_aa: CSASETSNTDTQYF

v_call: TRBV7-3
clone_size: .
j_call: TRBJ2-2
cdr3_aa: CASSSTGANTGELFF

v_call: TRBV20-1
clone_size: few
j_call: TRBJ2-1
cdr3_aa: CSARGGVGNEQFF

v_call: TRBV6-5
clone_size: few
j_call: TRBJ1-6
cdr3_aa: CASSYSGQGESPLHF

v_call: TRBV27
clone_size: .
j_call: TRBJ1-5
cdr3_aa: CASSLRSGGGQPQHF

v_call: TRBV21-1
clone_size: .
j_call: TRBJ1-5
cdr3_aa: CARRQNQPQHF

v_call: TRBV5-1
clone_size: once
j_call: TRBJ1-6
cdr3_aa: CASSLGQGRNSPLHF

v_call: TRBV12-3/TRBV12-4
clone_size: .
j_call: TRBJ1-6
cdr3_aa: CARLEPPLHF

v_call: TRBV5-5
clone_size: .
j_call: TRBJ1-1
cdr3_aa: CASRLDRANTEAFF

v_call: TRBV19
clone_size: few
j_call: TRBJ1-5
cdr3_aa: CASSPRTGSSNQPQHF

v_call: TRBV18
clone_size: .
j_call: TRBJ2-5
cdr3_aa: CASSSFGGGYIQTQYF

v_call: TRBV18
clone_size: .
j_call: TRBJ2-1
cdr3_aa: CASSPENEQFF

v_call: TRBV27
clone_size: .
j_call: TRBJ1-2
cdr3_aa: CASRVAGTGGGGYTF

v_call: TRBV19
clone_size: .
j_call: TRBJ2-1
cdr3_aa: CASTVGNVGNEQFF

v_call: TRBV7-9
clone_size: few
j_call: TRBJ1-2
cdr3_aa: CASSLDSWGGYGYTF

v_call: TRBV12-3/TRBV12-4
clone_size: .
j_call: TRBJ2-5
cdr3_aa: CASSLLGAGKETQYF

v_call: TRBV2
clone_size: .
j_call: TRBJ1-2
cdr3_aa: CASSWDSWSF

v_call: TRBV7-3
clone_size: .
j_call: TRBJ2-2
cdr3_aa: CASSGGLTGELFF

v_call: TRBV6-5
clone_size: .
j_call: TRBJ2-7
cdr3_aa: CASSYSNMGSYEQYF

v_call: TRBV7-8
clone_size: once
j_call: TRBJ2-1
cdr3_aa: CASIPLGIGSSYNEQFF

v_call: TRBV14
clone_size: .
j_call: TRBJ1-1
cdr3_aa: CASSQDRAKAFF

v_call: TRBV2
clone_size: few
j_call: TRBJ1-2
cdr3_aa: CASSVIVSYGYTF

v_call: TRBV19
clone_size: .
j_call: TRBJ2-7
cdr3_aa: CASSSGSRGEQYF

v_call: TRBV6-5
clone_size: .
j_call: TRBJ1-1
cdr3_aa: CTSSYQGQQNTEAFF

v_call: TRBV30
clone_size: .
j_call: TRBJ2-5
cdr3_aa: CAWGSGGPGETQYF

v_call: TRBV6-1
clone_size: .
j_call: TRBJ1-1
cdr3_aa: CASREGQDTEAFF

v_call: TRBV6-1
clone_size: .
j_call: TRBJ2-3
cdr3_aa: CASSDWGGGTDTQYF

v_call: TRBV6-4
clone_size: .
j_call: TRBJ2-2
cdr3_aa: CASEQGAGTGELFF

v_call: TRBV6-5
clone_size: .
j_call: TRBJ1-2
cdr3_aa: CASSYGAVDYGYTF

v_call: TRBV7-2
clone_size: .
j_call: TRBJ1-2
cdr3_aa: CASSAFREVGYTF

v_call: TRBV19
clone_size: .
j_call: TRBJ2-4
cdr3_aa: CASSIRFAVVYENIQYF

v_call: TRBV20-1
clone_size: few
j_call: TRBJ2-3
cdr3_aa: CSARDTVDTQYF

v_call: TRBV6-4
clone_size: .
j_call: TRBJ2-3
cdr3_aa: CASSGPAGLAGPDTQYF

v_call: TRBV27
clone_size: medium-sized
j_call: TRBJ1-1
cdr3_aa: CASSLRTGVTEAFF

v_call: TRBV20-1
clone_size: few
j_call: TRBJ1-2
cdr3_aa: CSARTGWGYGYTF

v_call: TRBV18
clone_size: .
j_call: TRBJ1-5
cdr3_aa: CASSPRTGDGNQPQHF

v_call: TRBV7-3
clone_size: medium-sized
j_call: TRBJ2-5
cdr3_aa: CASSSSGGIQETQYF

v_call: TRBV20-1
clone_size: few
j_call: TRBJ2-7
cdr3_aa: CSARGSYEQYF

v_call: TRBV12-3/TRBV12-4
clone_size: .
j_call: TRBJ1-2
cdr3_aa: CASSPPDGGYTF

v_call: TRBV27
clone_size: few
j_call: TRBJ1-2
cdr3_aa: CASSRDRGYGYTF

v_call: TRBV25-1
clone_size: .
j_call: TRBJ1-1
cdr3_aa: CASSGQAENTEAFF

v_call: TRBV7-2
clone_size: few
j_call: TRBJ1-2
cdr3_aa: CASSGDRANYGYTF